This T cell receptor beta chain was observed in a study of control samples from healthy donors and cancer patients. Assay used: immunoSEQ multiplex PCR; TCRdb lists only in-frame clones, some missing. Here the sample spans 90,000 to 100,000 clones, about four fifths being singletons. This clonotype originated in a woman in her 30s in good health. Sequenced input: blood.

This chain's CDR3 is CASSFQGVQGASNEQFF. The DNA of the CDR3 is TGTGCCAGCAGCTTCCAAGGAGTCCAGGGGGCTAGTAATGAGCAGTTCTTC. This rearrangement joins TRBV7-9 to TRBJ2-1; 8 bases are a match to TRBD1. The junction had 14 bases not matched to a gene; V was cut back by 3 bases and J by 7 bases. Germline loops: CDR1 SEHNR, CDR2 FQNEAQ (reference sequence). The CDR3 totals 17 residues.